The 24 T cell receptor beta chains given below trace back to one sample, sequenced in a study of T cells in Graves' hyperthyroidism and ophthalmopathy. Using RNA transcripts as the source, TCR beta CDR3 regions were amplified. With the HTBI primer set, the TCR CDR3 went through a first round of RT-PCR. TCRdb reprocessed the multiplex PCR reads via MiXCR and lists one record per CDR3 protein. The data contain about half a million distinct CDR3 sequences, less than 20% of them singletons. Sequenced material: blood. Every receptor here comes from a man aged 40-55 years with Graves' ophthalmopathy.

The chain links TRBV11-3 to TRBJ2-2; D perhaps matches TRBD1 (5 bases). V gave up 7 bases and J gave up 4 bases, with 10 bases separating them. Germline V gives CDR1 SGHNT, CDR2 YENEEA. CDR3 length equals 13 residues. The CDR3 loop reads CASTLDTTGELFF. CDR3 DNA sequence: TGTGCCAGCACCCTGGACACCACCGGGGAGCTGTTTTTT.

This rearrangement joins TRBV9 to TRBJ1-1; D is possibly TRBD1 (5 bases). The CDR3 covers 13 residues. Germline-derived CDR1 and CDR2 are SGDLS and YYNGEE. Trimming removed 3 bases at V and 3 bases at J, with 9 bases between. Here the CDR3 reads CASSGGHYTEAFF. The CDR3 nucleotides are TGTGCCAGCAGCGGGGGCCATTACACTGAAGCTTTCTTT.

This clonotype was counted only a few times. V usage is TRBV4-1 and J usage is TRBJ2-5; TRBD1 is a possible D gene (6 bases). Trimming removed 1 base from V and 6 bases from J, with 12 bases in between. Germline V gene data show CDR1 as MGHRA and CDR2 as YSYEKL. The CDR3 is 14 amino acids. CDR3 protein: CASSQGGLFKTQYF. In DNA, the CDR3 is TGCGCCAGCAGCCAAGGGGGGCTTTTCAAGACCCAGTACTTC.

Ten or more counts support this clonotype. The chain uses TRBV7-8 and TRBJ2-3; D may match TRBD1 or TRBD2 (5 bases each). Germline V gene sequence: CDR1 SGHVS, CDR2 FQNEAQ. The CDR3 totals 13 residues. The V gene lost 5 bases and the J gene lost 1 base, with 7 bases spanning the gap. The DNA of the CDR3 is TGTGCCAGCAGCCGGGACGGCACAGATACGCAGTATTTT. Translating gives CASSRDGTDTQYF.

This chain connects TRBV11-3 to TRBJ2-7; D is undetermined. Between the trimmed V and J ends, which lost 2 bases and 6 bases, there was a span of 11 bases. The germline V gene encodes CDR1 SGHNT and CDR2 YENEEA. The CDR3 length is 13 residues. This CDR3 is CASSLWAPGEQYF. CDR3 in DNA: TGTGCCAGCAGCTTATGGGCTCCCGGCGAGCAGTACTTC.

V usage is TRBV5-1 and J usage is TRBJ2-7; 9 bases align to TRBD1. The germline V gene encodes CDR1 SGHRS and CDR2 YFSETQ. J lost 3 bases, V lost 3 bases, and 10 bases had no gene match. The CDR3 is 16 residues long. The DNA for the CDR3 is TGCGCCAGCAGCTCCACACCCGGGACAGGGTTCTACGAGCAGTACTTC. It yields the protein CASSSTPGTGFYEQYF.

This clonotype turned up a few times. The CDR3 DNA is TGTGCCAGCAGCGTAGCGGCTGATAGCAATCAGCCCCAGCATTTT. Its translation is CASSVAADSNQPQHF. The V gene is TRBV9, the J gene TRBJ1-5, with no clear D. The CDR3 spans 15 residues. Trimming removed 0 bases from V and 0 bases from J, with 7 bases in between. The germline V gene has CDR1 SGDLS and CDR2 YYNGEE.

Notes on this clonotype: An end of the junction does not agree with germline; a read error may underlie this. The CDR3: CASSSSFTKAVSGNTTYF. For the CDR3, the DNA is TGTGCCAGCAGCTCCTCCTTCACTAAAGCTGTCTCTGGAAACACCACATATTTT. This sequence joins TRBV7-8 and TRBJ1-3; no definite D call. Germline V gene sequence: CDR1 SGHVS, CDR2 FQNEAQ. CDR3 length: 18 residues.

In its sample, this clonotype was seen many times. This sequence joins TRBV12-3 or TRBV12-4 and TRBJ2-2; 10 bases map to TRBD2. The CDR3 covers 15 residues. Trimming took 6 bases from V and 1 from J; bases not matched to a gene: 2. CDR3 sequence reads: CASSRLAGNTGELFF. In DNA, the CDR3 is TGTGCCAGCAGCCGACTAGCGGGGAACACCGGGGAGCTGTTTTTT.

CDR3 sequence reads: CSAEGTSGRFYEQYF. In DNA, the CDR3 is TGCAGTGCAGAAGGGACTAGCGGGAGATTCTACGAGCAGTACTTC. The chain carries TRBV20-1 and TRBJ2-7; 14 bases agree with TRBD2. Germline CDR1 is DFQATT and CDR2 is SNEGSKA (reference sequence). V trimming: 6 bases; J trimming: 3 bases; junction bases outside the gene matches: 7. This CDR3 comprises 15 residues.

The chain is built from TRBV7-9 and TRBJ2-7; 8 nucleotides match TRBD1. Germline lookup yields CDR1 SEHNR and CDR2 FQNEAQ (reference sequence). The CDR3 is made up of 13 amino acids. V gave up 5 bases and J gave up 5 bases; unmatched junction bases: 5. This CDR3 is CASSQEDRDEQYF. The CDR3, as DNA: TGTGCCAGCAGCCAGGAGGACAGGGACGAGCAGTACTTC.

This clonotype was detected many times. The chain couples TRBV3-1 to TRBJ1-1, with D possibly TRBD1 on 5 matching bases. Germline CDR1 LGHDT, CDR2 YNNKEL (reference sequence). Trimming pared 0 bases from V and 2 bases from J, leaving 10 bases between. This CDR3 is 15 amino acids long. The CDR3 sequence: CASSQDPTVNTEAFF. Written as DNA, the CDR3 is TGTGCCAGCAGCCAAGATCCGACAGTCAACACTGAAGCTTTCTTT.

This clonotype was counted ten times or more. The chain employs TRBV20-1 and TRBJ2-7; 8 positions agree with TRBD2. This CDR3 comprises 14 residues. In germline, CDR1 is DFQATT, CDR2 SNEGSKA (reference sequence). With V trimmed by 3 bases and J by 5 bases, 9 bases remained unmatched. In DNA, the CDR3 is TGCAGTGCTAGTCCGGGAGGGTTACGGGACGAGCAGTACTTC. It codes for CSASPGGLRDEQYF.

This clonotype has at least ten counts. This sequence joins TRBV20-1 and TRBJ2-5; D perhaps matches TRBD1 (6 bases). This CDR3 is built from 15 residues. V lost 0 bases and J lost 4, with 15 bases in between. CDR1 is DFQATT and CDR2 is SNEGSKA in the germline V gene (reference sequence). The chain's CDR3 is CSARDGNRVGETQYF. In DNA, the CDR3 is TGCAGTGCTAGAGACGGAAACAGGGTAGGAGAGACCCAGTACTTC.

There are many counts of this clonotype. The CDR3: CASSLDQSGSVYEQFF. For the CDR3, the DNA is TGTGCCAGCAGCTTAGATCAGAGCGGGAGCGTCTATGAGCAGTTCTTC. V is TRBV11-3 and J is TRBJ2-1; 8 nucleotides line up with TRBD2. The CDR3 length is 16 residues. The germline gives CDR1 SGHNT, CDR2 YENEEA. V lost 0 bases to trimming and J lost 8 bases; unmatched junction nucleotides: 9. Supplemented by reference TRBV11-3 and TRBJ2-1, the full variable domain reads EAGVVQSPRYKIIEKKQPVAFWCNPISGHNTLYWYLQNLGQGPELLIRYENEEAVDDSQLPKDRFSAERLKGVDSTLKIQPAELGDSAVYLCASSLDQSGSVYEQFFGPGTRLTVL.

This clonotype was detected a few times. The chain recombines TRBV2 with TRBJ1-2, with a weak D call TRBD1 (5 bases). CDR1 SNHLY and CDR2 FYNNEI come from the germline V gene. This CDR3 comprises 16 residues. The V gene lost 11 bases and the J gene lost 0 bases, with 22 bases spanning the gap. CDR3 nucleotide sequence: TGTGCCCTTACCAGCGGTCGGGGGGTTACTAACTATGGCTACACCTTC. Amino acids: CALTSGRGVTNYGYTF.

The J gene is TRBJ2-3, the V gene TRBV9; 7 nucleotides match TRBD2. Germline values: CDR1 SGDLS, CDR2 YYNGEE. After removal of 6 bases from V and 3 bases from J, the junction contained 7 bases not matched to a gene. The CDR3 extends over 14 amino acids. The CDR3 region is CASTVGGPTDTQYF. DNA of the CDR3: TGTGCCAGCACCGTGGGAGGGCCTACAGATACGCAGTATTTT. The full variable domain, with the rest looked up from reference TRBV9 and TRBJ2-3, is DSGVTQTPKHLITATGQRVTLRCSPRSGDLSVYWYQQSLDQGLQFLIQYYNGEERAKGNILERFSAQQFPDLHSELNLSSLELGDSALYFCASTVGGPTDTQYFGPGTRLTVL.

This clonotype showed up just once. The germline gene is not matched at one end of the junction; a read error may be the cause. The chain combines TRBV10-3 with TRBJ2-3; D might be TRBD1 (6 bases). The CDR3 is 14 residues long. Germline lookup yields CDR1 ENHRY and CDR2 SYGVKD. The DNA of the CDR3 is TGTACCATCAGTGACAGCAGGGGCGCAGATACGCAGTATTTT. This codes for CTISDSRGADTQYF.

There are a few counts of this clonotype. J is TRBJ1-3 and V is TRBV24-1, with a weak D call TRBD1 (6 bases). The CDR3 spans 17 residues. Trimming stripped 4 bases from V and 0 bases from J, with 15 bases between. CDR1 and CDR2 from the germline V gene are KGHDR and SFDVKD. The CDR3 sequence: CATSDGGQFRSGNTIYF. DNA of the CDR3: TGTGCCACCAGTGACGGAGGACAGTTCCGCTCTGGAAACACCATATATTTT.

This chain uses TRBV3-1 with TRBJ1-2; 8 nucleotides line up with TRBD1. V trimming: 1 base; J trimming: 2 bases; junction bases outside the gene matches: 3. From germline, CDR1 is LGHDT and CDR2 YNNKEL (reference sequence). This CDR3 is 15 amino acids long. The CDR3 DNA follows: TGTGCCAGCAGCCAAGGGACAGGGAACAACTATGGCTACACCTTC. As protein: CASSQGTGNNYGYTF.

As DNA, the CDR3 is TGTGCCAGCAGCTTATACGGGGCAAAAGAGACCCAGTACTTC. Its protein product is CASSLYGAKETQYF. The rearrangement uses TRBV7-2 and TRBJ2-5; perhaps D is TRBD1 or TRBD2 (5 bases each). Trimming took off 2 bases at V and 3 bases at J, with 10 bases between the two ends. Germline V CDR1 and CDR2: SGHTA, FQGNSA. The CDR3 extends over 14 amino acids.

This clonotype was detected a few times. J is TRBJ2-7 and V is TRBV20-1; a weak D match, TRBD2 (6 bases). Germline V gene lookup returns CDR1 DFQATT and CDR2 SNEGSKA (reference sequence). The V end was cut by 4 bases, the J end by 4 bases, with 26 bases between. The CDR3 consists of 17 residues. CDR3 sequence: CSATAGRMPVSKYEQYF. CDR3 nucleotide sequence: TGCAGTGCTACGGCGGGAAGGATGCCAGTCTCAAAATACGAGCAGTACTTC.

This clonotype was observed a handful of times. The chain is built from TRBV20-1 and TRBJ2-1, with 12 positions matching TRBD2. CDR1 is DFQATT and CDR2 is SNEGSKA in the germline V gene (reference sequence). After removal of 5 bases from V and 12 bases from J, the junction contained 11 bases not matched to a gene. The CDR3 is made up of 14 amino acids. The CDR3 DNA follows: TGCAGTGCTCATCGACTAGCGGGAGAGGGTGGGCAGTTCTTC. This encodes CSAHRLAGEGGQFF.

This chain uses TRBV6-1 with TRBJ1-3; tentatively, D is TRBD1 (6 bases). V lost 4 bases, J lost 0 bases, and 10 bases lay in between. CDR3 length: 15 amino acids. The germline gives CDR1 MNHNS, CDR2 SASEGT. The CDR3 loop is CASSATGSSGNTIYF. DNA of the CDR3: TGTGCCAGCAGTGCGACAGGCAGCTCTGGAAACACCATATATTTT.